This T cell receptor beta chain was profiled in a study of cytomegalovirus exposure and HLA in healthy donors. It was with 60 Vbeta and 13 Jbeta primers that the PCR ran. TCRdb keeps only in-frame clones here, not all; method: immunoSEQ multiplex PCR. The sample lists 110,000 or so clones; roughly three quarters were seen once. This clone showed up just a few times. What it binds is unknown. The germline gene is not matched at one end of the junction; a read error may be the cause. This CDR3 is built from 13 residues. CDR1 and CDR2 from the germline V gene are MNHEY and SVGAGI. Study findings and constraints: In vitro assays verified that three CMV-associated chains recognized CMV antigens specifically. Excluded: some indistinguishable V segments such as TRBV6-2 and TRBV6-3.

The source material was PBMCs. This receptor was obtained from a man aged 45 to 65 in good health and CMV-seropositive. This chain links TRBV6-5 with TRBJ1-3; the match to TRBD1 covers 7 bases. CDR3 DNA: TGTGCCAGCAATAAGGGGGCTGGGAACACCATATATTTT. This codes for CASNKGAGNTIYF.